This TCR beta chain was obtained from a study of blood T cell repertoires in COVID-19. Study-level background: Samples taken during acute and convalescent COVID-19 were collected in the United States, Italy and Spain. Sample material is recorded as cDNA or gDNA derived from T cells, B-cell-depleted T cells, or PBMCs.

Enrollment of patients from Seattle took place during active infection, with longitudinal follow-up. In the study's own analysis: Reference gene primer amplification gave estimated nucleated cell counts. Repertoires were generated with immunoSEQ multiplex PCR, while TCRdb's copy carries only in-frame clones and drops some. D and trimming come from the DNA, and the V and J calls and clone size come from that table. The sample consists of 150,000 to 200,000 clones, approximately 80% of them appearing once. The sample was peripheral blood. The receptor's source is a woman of 80 years or more with COVID-19, enrolled during active disease.

Written as DNA, the CDR3 is TGTGCCAGCAGCCCGGACAGGGCTTCACCCCTCCACTTT. Residues: CASSPDRASPLHF. The gene calls are TRBV6-2 or TRBV6-3 and TRBJ1-6; 8 positions match TRBD1. This CDR3 region has 13 residues. Trimming removed 6 bases from V and 9 bases from J; junction bases left unmatched: 4. The germline V gene encodes CDR1 MNHEY and CDR2 SVGEGT.